The 29 T cell receptor beta chains below were found in one sample sequenced in a study of CD8 T cells in Susac syndrome. Random hexamers were used to reverse transcribe roughly 0.5 to 1 ug of RNA. From the immunoSEQ multiplex PCR reads, TCRdb called clonotypes with MiXCR, one entry per CDR3 protein. The table records some 130,000 distinct CDR3 sequences, nearly 95% of them present only once. Input material: CD4+ T cells from PBMCs. These receptors were taken from a human donor in good health.

The V gene is TRBV29-1, the J gene TRBJ1-5, with unresolved D. This CDR3 has 13 amino acids. CDR1 SQVTM and CDR2 ANQGSEA come from the germline V gene. Trimming took off 4 bases at V and 4 bases at J, with 11 bases between the two ends. CDR3 region: CSVGRSFNQPQHF. Here the CDR3 DNA reads TGCAGCGTTGGTCGTTCCTTTAATCAGCCCCAGCATTTT.

CDR3 protein: CSVESVPEAFF. CDR3 in DNA: TGCAGCGTTGAGAGTGTACCTGAAGCTTTCTTT. The V call is TRBV29-1, the J call TRBJ1-1; D is undetermined. Deletions cut 3 bases from V and 6 bases from J, with 8 bases between. This CDR3 has 11 amino acids. From germline, CDR1 is SQVTM and CDR2 ANQGSEA.

The V and J genes are TRBV20-1 and TRBJ1-4; no definite D call. Trimming cost V 3 bases and J 6 bases, with 11 bases left between them. The V gene's germline CDR1 is DFQATT and CDR2 SNEGSKA (reference sequence). The CDR3 spans 13 residues. Here the CDR3 reads CSARTMLDEKLFF. The CDR3 region has the DNA TGCAGTGCTAGGACTATGCTGGATGAAAAACTGTTTTTT.

The genes are TRBV2 and TRBJ2-7; perhaps TRBD2 as D (6 bases). The CDR3 contains 16 residues. Germline CDR1 reads SNHLY; CDR2 reads FYNNEI. The V gene lost 6 bases and the J gene lost 10 bases, with 28 bases spanning the gap. The DNA of the CDR3 is TGTGCCAGCAGGGCGAATGTAGGGGCGACGAGCGGGCCTCAGTACTTC. This codes for CASRANVGATSGPQYF.

The chain uses TRBV5-4 and TRBJ2-1; D could derive from TRBD1 or TRBD2 (5 bases each). V gave up 0 bases and J gave up 2 bases, with 9 bases separating them. The germline CDR1 and CDR2 sequences are SGHNT and YYREEE (reference sequence). CDR3 size: 15 residues. The CDR3 region is CASSLGGSTYNEQFF. CDR3 nucleotide sequence: TGTGCCAGCAGCTTGGGGGGGAGCACCTACAATGAGCAGTTCTTC.

This chain links TRBV7-2 with TRBJ2-7; 11 nucleotides match TRBD2. Germline V lookup: CDR1 SGHTA, CDR2 FQGNSA. Unmatched junction bases numbered 9, after V lost 5 bases and J lost 3 bases. The CDR3 totals 16 residues. DNA for the CDR3: TGTGCCAGCAGCCCGTCACCGGGACTAGCGGTCTACGAGCAGTACTTC. This gives the protein CASSPSPGLAVYEQYF. The full variable domain, in which reference TRBV7-2 and TRBJ2-7 provide the parts outside the CDR3, is GAGVSQSPSNKVTEKGKDVELRCDPISGHTALYWYRQSLGQGLEFLIYFQGNSAPDKSGLPSDRFSAERTGGSVSTLTIQRTQQEDSAVYLCASSPSPGLAVYEQYFGPGTRLTVT.

The CDR3 DNA reads TGCGCCAGCAGCCCAAACAGAATTGAGCAGTTCTTC. Translation: CASSPNRIEQFF. The V and J genes are TRBV5-1 and TRBJ2-1; D unclear. This CDR3 region has 12 residues. Per the germline V gene, CDR1 is SGHRS and CDR2 is YFSETQ. V dropped 4 bases and J dropped 9 bases, with 11 bases sitting between them.

The rearrangement joins TRBV20-1 to TRBJ2-7; 9 bases map to TRBD1. The junction had 3 bases not matched to a gene; V was cut back by 6 bases and J by 0 bases. There are 13 residues in the CDR3. The germline CDR1 and CDR2 sequences are DFQATT and SNEGSKA (reference sequence). Here the CDR3 DNA reads TGCAGTGCACACAGGGGGCCCTCCTACGAGCAGTACTTC. It yields the protein CSAHRGPSYEQYF.

The V call is TRBV19, the J call TRBJ2-2, with a tentative D call TRBD2 (6 bases). The germline V and J ends were trimmed by 7 bases and 7 bases, with 13 bases remaining between them. Germline V gene data show CDR1 as LNHDA and CDR2 as SQIVND (reference sequence). CDR3 length equals 13 residues. DNA for the CDR3: TGTGCCAGTAACGAGGGAGGATTCGGGGAGCTGTTTTTT. This codes for CASNEGGFGELFF.

J is TRBJ1-2 and V is TRBV9; D remains unclear. The germline V gene encodes CDR1 SGDLS and CDR2 YYNGEE. Trimming pared 5 bases from V and 8 bases from J, leaving 16 bases between. CDR3 size: 13 residues. CDR3 amino acids: CASRGPGLGGYTF. Here the CDR3 DNA reads TGTGCCAGCAGGGGCCCTGGCCTCGGGGGCTACACCTTC.

The CDR3 DNA follows: TGCAGCGTTGACTGGACAGGGAAAAGGGCTTTCTTT. Encoded protein: CSVDWTGKRAFF. V usage is TRBV29-1 and J usage is TRBJ1-1; 8 bases map to TRBD1. Unmatched junction bases numbered 8, after V lost 3 bases and J lost 11 bases. CDR3 size: 12 residues. Germline V CDR1 and CDR2: SQVTM, ANQGSEA.

CDR3 coding DNA: TGCAGCGTGAAACAGGGTTGGAATCAGCCCCAGCATTTT. Translated: CSVKQGWNQPQHF. The rearrangement links TRBV29-1 to TRBJ1-5, with a possible D match to TRBD1 (6 bases). This CDR3 is built from 13 residues. The V end lost 6 bases, the J end lost 4 bases, and 13 bases lay between the germline ends. Germline values: CDR1 SQVTM, CDR2 ANQGSEA.

The gene calls are TRBV9 and TRBJ2-1; the match to TRBD2 covers 13 bases. The V gene end was trimmed by 0 bases and the J gene end by 7 bases; junction bases not matched to a gene: 4. The CDR3 has 16 amino acids. Germline CDR1 reads SGDLS; CDR2 reads YYNGEE. CDR3 DNA sequence: TGTGCCAGCAGCGTAGGTGAGACTAGCGGGAGGAATGAGCAGTTCTTC. As protein: CASSVGETSGRNEQFF.

The gene calls are TRBV9 and TRBJ2-2; D tentatively reads TRBD1 or TRBD2 (5 bases each). Trimming left V 0 bases short and J 3 bases short, with 6 bases between. In germline, CDR1 is SGDLS, CDR2 YYNGEE. The CDR3 extends over 14 amino acids. This CDR3 is CASSVGGYTGELFF. CDR3 DNA: TGTGCCAGCAGCGTAGGGGGGTACACCGGGGAGCTGTTTTTT.

The V gene is TRBV3-1, the J gene TRBJ2-7; perhaps D is TRBD1 or TRBD2 (5 bases each). Looked up from germline, CDR1 is LGHDT and CDR2 is YNNKEL (reference sequence). V was pared by 4 bases and J by 3 bases, with 10 bases between. The CDR3 loop spans 13 amino acids. The DNA for the CDR3 is TGTGCCAGCAGCCGCCGGGGCCTCTACGAGCAGTACTTC. Translating it yields CASSRRGLYEQYF.

The chain combines TRBV2 with TRBJ2-7; D is perhaps TRBD2 (5 bases). The V end lost 3 bases, the J end lost 9 bases, and 12 bases lay between the germline ends. Germline-derived CDR1 and CDR2 are SNHLY and FYNNEI. The CDR3 totals 12 residues. DNA for the CDR3: TGTGCCAGCAGTGACATGAGCGGCGGGCAGTACTTC. It is translated as CASSDMSGGQYF. Variable domain in full (rest from reference TRBV2 and TRBJ2-7): EPEVTQTPSHQVTQMGQEVILRCVPISNHLYFYWYRQILGQKVEFLVSFYNNEISEKSEIFDDQFSVERPDGSNFTLKIRSTKLEDSAMYFCASSDMSGGQYFGPGTRLTVT.

This chain joins TRBV5-1 and TRBJ1-1; D gene ambiguous. The CDR3 has 15 residues. The ends were cut back, 0 bases at V and 1 base at J, with 10 bases in the middle. Germline CDR1 is SGHRS and CDR2 is YFSETQ. CDR3 protein: CASSLDGIPNTEAFF. The DNA for the CDR3 is TGCGCCAGCAGCTTGGACGGGATCCCGAACACTGAAGCTTTCTTT.

The chain has TRBV6-5 and TRBJ1-3; D not certain. The CDR3 is made up of 17 amino acids. V was clipped by 1 base and J by 4 bases, with 17 bases between them. The V gene's germline CDR1 is MNHEY and CDR2 SVGAGI. CDR3 loop: CASSYYKDRRTGNTIYF. The CDR3 bases are TGTGCCAGCAGTTACTATAAGGACCGGAGGACCGGAAACACCATATATTTT.

V gene TRBV19 combines with J gene TRBJ2-1, with 12 bases aligning to TRBD2. V shed 10 bases, J shed 0 bases, and the junction held 16 bases outside the gene matches. The CDR3 has 19 amino acids. CDR1 LNHDA and CDR2 SQIVND come from the germline V gene (reference sequence). In DNA, the CDR3 is TGTGCCACCGCGCGAGGCGGACTAGCGGGGTCGGGCTCCTACAATGAGCAGTTCTTC. Translated: CATARGGLAGSGSYNEQFF.

This chain links TRBV2 with TRBJ2-5; D unresolved. The V end was cut by 8 bases, the J end by 1 base, with 8 bases between. The CDR3 totals 12 residues. Looked up from germline, CDR1 is SNHLY and CDR2 is FYNNEI. The CDR3 here is CASGQSQETQYF. In nucleotides, the CDR3 is TGTGCCAGCGGGCAGTCCCAAGAGACCCAGTACTTC.

The rearrangement uses TRBV10-3 and TRBJ2-1, with D perhaps matching TRBD1 (5 bases). Germline CDR1 and CDR2: ENHRY and SYGVKD. There are 13 residues in the CDR3. Between the trimmed V and J ends, which lost 2 bases and 8 bases, there was a span of 10 bases. The CDR3 bases are TGTGCCATCAGTGAGCACAGGAAGCATGAGCAGTTCTTC. It is translated as CAISEHRKHEQFF.

The chain joins TRBV28 to TRBJ2-7; 9 nucleotides line up with TRBD2. V was pared by 3 bases and J by 3 bases, with 3 bases of the junction left unmatched. The V gene's germline CDR1 is MDHEN and CDR2 SYDVKM. The CDR3 contains 14 residues. The CDR3, as DNA: TGTGCCAGCAGTTTTAGCGGGAGTAACTACGAGCAGTACTTC. This gives the protein CASSFSGSNYEQYF. The full variable domain, in which reference TRBV28 and TRBJ2-7 provide the parts outside the CDR3, is DVKVTQSSRYLVKRTGEKVFLECVQDMDHENMFWYRQDPGLGLRLIYFSYDVKMKEKGDIPEGYSVSREKKERFSLILESASTNQTSMYLCASSFSGSNYEQYFGPGTRLTVT.

This clonotype was detected only a few times. This chain connects TRBV28 to TRBJ2-7; maybe TRBD1 (6 bases). Germline V gene data show CDR1 as MDHEN and CDR2 as SYDVKM. Trimming cost V 8 bases and J 3 bases, with 14 bases left between them. The CDR3 loop spans 13 amino acids. CDR3 in amino acids: CASSGTPSYEQYF. The CDR3 DNA follows: TGTGCCAGCTCAGGGACACCAAGCTACGAGCAGTACTTC.

The genes are TRBV28 and TRBJ2-7; D gene uncertain. Trimming pared 6 bases from V and 6 bases from J, leaving 18 bases between. This CDR3 is 14 amino acids long. CDR1 and CDR2 (germline): MDHEN, SYDVKM. CDR3 loop: CASSLWEAGGEQYF. The CDR3 DNA sequence: TGTGCCAGCAGCCTTTGGGAAGCCGGCGGCGAGCAGTACTTC.

The V gene is TRBV14, the J gene TRBJ2-3; 9 bases map to TRBD1. CDR1 SGHDN and CDR2 FVKESK come from the germline V gene. This CDR3 contains 15 residues. Unmatched junction bases numbered 3, after V lost 4 bases and J lost 1 base. CDR3 sequence: CASSPWTGGTDTQYF. CDR3 DNA: TGTGCCAGCAGCCCTTGGACAGGGGGCACAGATACGCAGTATTTT.

Here the CDR3 DNA reads TGTGCCAGCAGTCCCCGGCGGGTCTACAATGAGCAGTTCTTC. Protein: CASSPRRVYNEQFF. The J gene is TRBJ2-1, the V gene TRBV28; TRBD2 is a possible D gene (5 bases). Trimming took off 5 bases at V and 3 bases at J, with 11 bases between the two ends. CDR1 and CDR2 from the germline V gene are MDHEN and SYDVKM. The CDR3 contains 14 residues.

The chain links TRBV20-1 to TRBJ1-1; TRBD1 is a possible D gene (5 bases). This CDR3 is 11 amino acids long. V gave up 5 bases and J gave up 7 bases, with 11 bases separating them. The germline CDR1 and CDR2 sequences are DFQATT and SNEGSKA (reference sequence). CDR3 residues: CSAGTNYEAFF. The CDR3 DNA reads TGCAGTGCTGGGACTAATTATGAAGCTTTCTTT.

V is TRBV5-1 and J is TRBJ2-7; TRBD2 matches 11 bases. In germline, CDR1 is SGHRS, CDR2 YFSETQ. The CDR3 extends over 16 amino acids. The V and J ends lost 0 bases and 4 bases, in that order; junction bases with no gene match: 6. The chain's CDR3 is CASSLGPLAGVYEQYF. For the CDR3, the DNA is TGCGCCAGCAGCTTGGGGCCACTAGCGGGAGTATACGAGCAGTACTTC.

This clonotype was counted a single time. The DNA for the CDR3 is TGTGCCAGCAGCTCCTTGGGAAGGTACGGCGAGCAGTTCTTC. Amino acids: CASSSLGRYGEQFF. V gene TRBV7-2 combines with J gene TRBJ2-1; the D is unclear. From germline, CDR1 is SGHTA and CDR2 FQGNSA. V was clipped by 4 bases and J by 10 bases, with 17 bases between them. The CDR3 totals 14 residues.